This entry lists 6 T cell receptor beta chains sequenced from one sample in a study of tumor and adjacent non-tumor tissue in lung cancer. The template was RNA from unsorted bulk tissue. The normal lung tissue was taken more than 3 cm from the tumor edge. The library came from three nested PCR rounds adapted from ARM-PCR protocols. MiXCR, run by TCRdb on the multiplex PCR reads, gives a single entry per CDR3 protein. The data contain over 100,000 distinct CDR3 sequences, 60% to 80% of them singletons. The sequenced sample consisted of distant non-tumor lung tissue. These receptors all come from a man between 60 and 75 years old with non-small cell lung cancer.

In regard to this clonotype: One end of the junction varies from germline; a read error may be responsible. The CDR3: CASSQLTGDSALLF. The DNA of the CDR3 is TGCGCCAGCAGCCAATTAACAGGGGATTCAGCCCTCCTCTTT. The chain joins TRBV4-1 to TRBJ1-6; TRBD1 matches at 7 bases. Germline CDR1 MGHRA, CDR2 YSYEKL. CDR3 length equals 14 residues.

Regarding this clonotype: At one boundary the junction diverges from the germline segment, which might be a read error. The genes are TRBV7-9 and TRBJ2-5; TRBD1 might be the D (6 bases). Germline V CDR1 and CDR2: SEHNR, FQNEAQ (reference sequence). The CDR3 contains 14 residues. CDR3 DNA: TGTGCCAGCAGCTTACAACAGGGCATAGAGACCCAGTGCTTC. Translating gives CASSLQQGIETQCF.

Concerning this clonotype itself: A read error is possible here, since a much larger clone lies one base away. This chain links TRBV12-3 or TRBV12-4 with TRBJ2-1, with TRBD2 matching over 11 bases. The CDR3 consists of 13 residues. The CDR3: CASLAGGVNEPLF. The CDR3 nucleotides are TGTGCCAGTCTAGCGGGAGGTGTCAATGAGCCGCTCTTC.

The rearrangement links TRBV20-1 to TRBJ2-7; D possibly corresponds to TRBD2 (6 bases). The CDR3 runs to 13 residues. The germline V gene has CDR1 DFQATT and CDR2 SNEGSKA (reference sequence). CDR3 in amino acids: CSAEQEGSYEQYF. CDR3 sequence (DNA): TGCAGCGCAGAGCAGGAGGGCTCCTACGAGCAGTACTTC.

A note on this clonotype: The junction departs from germline at one end; a sequencing error may be responsible. Here the CDR3 reads CASNRDSNDQFF. As DNA, the CDR3 is TGTGCCAGCAACCGGGACAGCAATGATCAGTTCTTC. This sequence joins TRBV12-3 or TRBV12-4 and TRBJ2-1, with 7 bases identical to TRBD1. The CDR3 runs to 12 residues.

About this clonotype itself: In this CDR3 the conserved last residue, phenylalanine or tryptophan, is missing, so a read error is likely. This chain joins TRBV10-3 and TRBJ2-7; tentatively, D is TRBD2 (5 bases). Trimming pared 8 bases from V and 3 bases from J, leaving 11 bases between. The CDR3 has 12 residues. Per germline, CDR1 ENHRY and CDR2 SYGVKD. The CDR3 protein is CAIRWTDYEQYS. Written as DNA, the CDR3 is TGTGCCATCCGGTGGACTGACTACGAGCAGTACTCC.